This T cell receptor beta chain was identified in a study of blood T cell repertoires in COVID-19. In the study overall: Material from acute and convalescent COVID-19 was sourced from the United States, Italy and Spain.

Original processing notes: Amplification of reference gene primers provided the estimated nucleated cell counts. The assay was immunoSEQ multiplex PCR, and TCRdb's table has in-frame clones only and misses some. V, J and clone size derive from that table, while D and trimming were established from the DNA sequence. The sample includes some 390,000 clones, about 89% of them seen just once. The CDR3 is 11 amino acids. Trimming cost V 8 bases and J 5 bases; bases outside gene matches: 2. Germline CDR1 is SNHLY and CDR2 is FYNNEI. Seattle enrolled patients during active infection and tracked them longitudinally.

The sample comprised peripheral blood. The gene calls are TRBV2 and TRBJ1-2; 7 nucleotides match TRBD1. This sequence originates from a woman aged 40 to 55 with COVID-19, enrolled during active disease. The CDR3 loop reads CASGDRYGYTF. The CDR3 DNA is TGTGCCAGCGGGGACAGATATGGCTACACCTTC.